A few counts support the clone carrying this T cell receptor beta chain. The antigen is unknown. The gene names given are mouse names. The DNA ends 4 residues before the CDR3 does, and the rest of the CDR3 is filled in from the germline J gene. RNA was extracted and reverse transcribed into cDNA as the sequencing template. TCRdb keeps only in-frame clones here, not all; method: immunoSEQ multiplex PCR. The table lists more than 250,000 clones, with no singletons. This record comes from a study of CD8+ T cells in alopecia areata. The overall study: The authors grafted skin from roughly 6-12-month-old C3H/HeJ donors with spontaneous alopecia onto roughly 6-11-week-old female C3H/HeJ mice.

This CDR3 comprises 14 residues. Germline V lookup: CDR1 FNHDT, CDR2 SITEND (reference sequence). V was clipped by 2 bases and J by 1 base; unmatched bases: 3. After pooling, cutaneous lymph node cells were sorted with CD4, CD8alpha, NKG2D, NKG2ACE and other markers. The study's findings and limits: In patients, TCRs were shared less clearly than in mice, and HLA may possibly be involved. Clonality was higher in lesional than normal scalp, especially in alopecia totalis/universalis.

The source of this sequence is a C3H/HeJ mouse with alopecia areata. The strain is characterized by the MHC haplotype H2-k. The chain carries TRBV19 and TRBJ2-7; TRBD1 agrees at 7 bases. The sample taken for sequencing was CD4+ T cells sorted from a lymph node. CDR3 DNA (partial): TGTGCCAGCAGTATGGTCAGGGGGTCCTAT. Its protein is CASSMVRGSY. The full CDR3 reads CASSMVRGSYEQYF.